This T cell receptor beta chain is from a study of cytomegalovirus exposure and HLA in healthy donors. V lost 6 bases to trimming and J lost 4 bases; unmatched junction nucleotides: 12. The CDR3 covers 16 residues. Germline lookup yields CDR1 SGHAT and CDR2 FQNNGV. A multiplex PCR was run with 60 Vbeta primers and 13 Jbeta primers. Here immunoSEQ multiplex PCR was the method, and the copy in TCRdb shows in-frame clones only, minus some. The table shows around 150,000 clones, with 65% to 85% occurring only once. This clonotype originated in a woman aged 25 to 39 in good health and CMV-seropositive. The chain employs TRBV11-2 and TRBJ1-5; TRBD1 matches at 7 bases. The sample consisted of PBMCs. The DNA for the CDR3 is TGTGCCAGCAGTTCCAAGACAGGGAACGAGAATCAGCCCCAGCATTTT. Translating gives CASSSKTGNENQPQHF.